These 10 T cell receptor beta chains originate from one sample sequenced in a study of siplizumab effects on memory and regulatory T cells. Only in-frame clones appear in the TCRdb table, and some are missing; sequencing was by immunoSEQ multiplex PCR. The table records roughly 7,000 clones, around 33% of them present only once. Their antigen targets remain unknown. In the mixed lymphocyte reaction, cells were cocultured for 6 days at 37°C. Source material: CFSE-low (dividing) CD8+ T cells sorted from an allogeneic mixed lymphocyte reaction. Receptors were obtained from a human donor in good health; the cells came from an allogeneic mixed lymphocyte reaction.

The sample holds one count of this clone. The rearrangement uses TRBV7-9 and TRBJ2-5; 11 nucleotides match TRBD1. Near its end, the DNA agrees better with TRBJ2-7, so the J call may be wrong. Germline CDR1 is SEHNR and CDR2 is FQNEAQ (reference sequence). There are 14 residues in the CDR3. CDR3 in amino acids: CASSTGQGADEQYF. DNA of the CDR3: TGTGCCAGCAGCACCGGACAGGGGGCGGACGAGCAGTACTTC.

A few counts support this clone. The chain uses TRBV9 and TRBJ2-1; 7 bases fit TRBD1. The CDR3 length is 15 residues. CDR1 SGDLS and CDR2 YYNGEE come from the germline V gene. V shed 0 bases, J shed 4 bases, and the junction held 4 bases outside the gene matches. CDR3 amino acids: CASSVAWGQYNEQFF. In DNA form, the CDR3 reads TGTGCCAGCAGCGTAGCCTGGGGACAGTACAATGAGCAGTTCTTC.

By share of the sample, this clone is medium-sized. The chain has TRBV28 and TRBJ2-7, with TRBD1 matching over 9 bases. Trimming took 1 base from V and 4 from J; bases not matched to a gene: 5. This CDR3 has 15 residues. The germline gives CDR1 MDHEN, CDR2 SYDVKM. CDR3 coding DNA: TGTGCCAGCAGTTTATTTGGGACAGGGCCATACGAGCAGTACTTC. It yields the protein CASSLFGTGPYEQYF.

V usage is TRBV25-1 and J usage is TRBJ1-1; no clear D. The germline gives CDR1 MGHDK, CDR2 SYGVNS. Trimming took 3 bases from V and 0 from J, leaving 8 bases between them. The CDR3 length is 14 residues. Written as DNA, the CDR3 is TGTGCCAGCAGTGACCCAGGTATGAACACTGAAGCTTTCTTT. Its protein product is CASSDPGMNTEAFF.

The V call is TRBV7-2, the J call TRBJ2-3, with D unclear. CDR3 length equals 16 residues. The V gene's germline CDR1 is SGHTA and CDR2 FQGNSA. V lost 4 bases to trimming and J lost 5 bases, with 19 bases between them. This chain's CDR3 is CASSSRGTDGEDTQYF. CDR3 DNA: TGTGCCAGCAGCTCTAGAGGTACGGACGGAGAAGATACGCAGTATTTT.

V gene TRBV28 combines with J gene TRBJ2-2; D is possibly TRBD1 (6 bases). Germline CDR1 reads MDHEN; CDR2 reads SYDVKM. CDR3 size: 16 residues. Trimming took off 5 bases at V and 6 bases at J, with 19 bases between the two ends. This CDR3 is CASSTTRGIKAGELFF. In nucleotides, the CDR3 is TGTGCCAGCAGTACCACCAGGGGAATCAAAGCCGGGGAGCTGTTTTTT.

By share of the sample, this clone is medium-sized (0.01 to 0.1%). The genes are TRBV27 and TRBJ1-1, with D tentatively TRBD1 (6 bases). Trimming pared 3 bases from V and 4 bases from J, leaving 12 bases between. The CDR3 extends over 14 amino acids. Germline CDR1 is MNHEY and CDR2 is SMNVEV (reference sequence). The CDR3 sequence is CASSLGGFITEAFF. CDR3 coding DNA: TGTGCCAGCAGTTTGGGGGGCTTTATCACTGAAGCTTTCTTT.

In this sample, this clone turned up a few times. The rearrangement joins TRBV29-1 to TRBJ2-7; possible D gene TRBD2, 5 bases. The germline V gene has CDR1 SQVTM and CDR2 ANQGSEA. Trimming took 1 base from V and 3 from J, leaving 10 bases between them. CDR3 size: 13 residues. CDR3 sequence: CSVEVLGSYEQYF. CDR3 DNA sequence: TGCAGCGTTGAAGTACTGGGGAGCTACGAGCAGTACTTC.

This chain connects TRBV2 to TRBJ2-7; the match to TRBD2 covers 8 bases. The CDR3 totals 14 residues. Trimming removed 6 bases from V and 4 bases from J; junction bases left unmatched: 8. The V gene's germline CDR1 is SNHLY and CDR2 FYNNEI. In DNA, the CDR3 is TGTGCCAGCAGCCTAACTAGCGGCTCTTACGAGCAGTACTTC. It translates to CASSLTSGSYEQYF.

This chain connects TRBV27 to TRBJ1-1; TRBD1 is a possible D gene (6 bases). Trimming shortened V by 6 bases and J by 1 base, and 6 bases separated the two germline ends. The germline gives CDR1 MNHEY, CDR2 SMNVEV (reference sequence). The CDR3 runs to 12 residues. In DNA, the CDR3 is TGTGCCAGCAGACAGGGGAACACTGAAGCTTTCTTT. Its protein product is CASRQGNTEAFF.